This T cell receptor (beta chain) was observed in a study of response to subunit inactivated influenza vaccine. Study outcomes and limitations: The authors suggested that few new T cells are recruited per seasonal influenza vaccination.

On this clonotype: The antigen is undetermined.

Germline values: CDR1 MNHNS, CDR2 SASEGT. Trimming removed 5 bases at V and 7 bases at J, with 12 bases between. The CDR3 contains 13 residues. Via MiXCR, TCRdb re-called the RT-PCR reads, giving one row per CDR3 protein. Of almost 600,000 distinct CDR3 sequences listed, 13% to 15% were seen once; the top ten hold approximately 12%. The sample in question was PBMCs from blood, obtained about 13 days after vaccination. This chain links TRBV6-1 with TRBJ1-5; D unresolved. This receptor was obtained from a man aged 50-59 years who received an inactivated influenza vaccine. Written as DNA, the CDR3 is TGTGCCAGCAGTACGCGGGAGAAACAGCCCCAGCATTTT. It specifies CASSTREKQPQHF.